The present T cell receptor (beta chain) was sequenced within a study of OX40 agonist ivuxolimab in advanced cancers. The overall study: Patients received ivuxolimab, an agonistic anti-OX40 (CD134) antibody.

Germline lookup yields CDR1 MNHNY and CDR2 SVGAGI (reference sequence). This CDR3 is 15 amino acids long. V was pared by 2 bases and J by 1 base, with 2 bases of the junction left unmatched. Assay: immunoSEQ multiplex PCR; the TCRdb copy retains only in-frame clones and omits some. The data show approximately 58,000 clones, more than 75% seen once. Study-wide results and caveats: Clonal expansion by week 6 occurred in CD4+ and CD8+ blood T cells (at 0.1 to 3.0 mg/kg).

In regard to this clone: What it binds is not known.

The source material was CD4+ or CD8+ T cells sorted from blood, sampled in a trial of the OX40 agonist ivuxolimab. The V gene is TRBV6-6, the J gene TRBJ2-7; 10 nucleotides align to TRBD1. This TCR was sampled from an adult with an advanced solid tumor such as melanoma, head and neck, liver or kidney cancer. In DNA, the CDR3 is TGTGCCAGCAGTTACGTGGGACAGGGGTCCTACGAGCAGTACTTC. Translation gives CASSYVGQGSYEQYF.